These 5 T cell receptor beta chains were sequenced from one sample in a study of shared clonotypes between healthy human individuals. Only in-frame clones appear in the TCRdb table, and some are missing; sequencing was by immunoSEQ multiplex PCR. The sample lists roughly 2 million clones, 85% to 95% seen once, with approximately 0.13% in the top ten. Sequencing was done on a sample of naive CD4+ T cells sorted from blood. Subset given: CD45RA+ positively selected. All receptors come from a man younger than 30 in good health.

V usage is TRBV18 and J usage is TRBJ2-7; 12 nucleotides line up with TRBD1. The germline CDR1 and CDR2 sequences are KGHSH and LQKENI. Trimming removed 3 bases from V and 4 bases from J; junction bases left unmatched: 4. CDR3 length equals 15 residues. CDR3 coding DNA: TGTGCCAGCTCACCTGGGACAGGGGGCTTGTACGAGCAGTACTTC. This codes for CASSPGTGGLYEQYF.

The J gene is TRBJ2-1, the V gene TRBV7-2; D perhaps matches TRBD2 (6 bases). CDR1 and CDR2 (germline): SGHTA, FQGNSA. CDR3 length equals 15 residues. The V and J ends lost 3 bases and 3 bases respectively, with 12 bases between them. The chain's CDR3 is CASSFRGRNYNEQFF. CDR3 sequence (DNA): TGTGCCAGCAGCTTTCGAGGGAGGAACTACAATGAGCAGTTCTTC.

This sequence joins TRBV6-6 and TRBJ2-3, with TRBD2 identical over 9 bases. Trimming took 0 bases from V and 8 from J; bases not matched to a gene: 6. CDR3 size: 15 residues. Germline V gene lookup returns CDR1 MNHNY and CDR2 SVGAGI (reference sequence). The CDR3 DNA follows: TGTGCCAGCAGTTACTCAGCGGGGGGAGCGGGTACGCAGTATTTT. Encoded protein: CASSYSAGGAGTQYF.

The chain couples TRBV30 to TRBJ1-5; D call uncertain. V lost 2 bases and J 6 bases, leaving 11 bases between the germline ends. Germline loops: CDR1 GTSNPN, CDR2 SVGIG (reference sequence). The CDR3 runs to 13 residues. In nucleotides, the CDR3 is TGTGCCTGGAGTTTAGGATGGAGTCAGCCCCAGCATTTT. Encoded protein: CAWSLGWSQPQHF.

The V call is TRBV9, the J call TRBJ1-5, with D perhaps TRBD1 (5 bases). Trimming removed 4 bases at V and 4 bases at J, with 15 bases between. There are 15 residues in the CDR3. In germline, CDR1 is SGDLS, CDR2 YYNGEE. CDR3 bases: TGTGCCAGCAGCTTCCAAAAAAGGGGTAATCAGCCCCAGCATTTT. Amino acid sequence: CASSFQKRGNQPQHF.